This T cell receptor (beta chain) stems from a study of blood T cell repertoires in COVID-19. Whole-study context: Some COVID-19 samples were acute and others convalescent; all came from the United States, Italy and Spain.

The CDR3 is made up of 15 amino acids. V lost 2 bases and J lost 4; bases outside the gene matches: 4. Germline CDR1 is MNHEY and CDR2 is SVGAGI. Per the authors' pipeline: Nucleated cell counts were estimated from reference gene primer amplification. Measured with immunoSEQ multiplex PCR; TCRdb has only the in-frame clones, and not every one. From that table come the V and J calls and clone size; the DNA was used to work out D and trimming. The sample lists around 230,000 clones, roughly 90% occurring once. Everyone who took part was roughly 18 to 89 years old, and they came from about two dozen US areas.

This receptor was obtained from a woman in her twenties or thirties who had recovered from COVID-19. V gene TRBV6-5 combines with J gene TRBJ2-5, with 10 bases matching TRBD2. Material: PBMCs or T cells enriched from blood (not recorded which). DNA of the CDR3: TGTGCCAGCAGTTACCGTAGCGGGGGGATAGAGACCCAGTACTTC. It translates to CASSYRSGGIETQYF.